The 2 T cell receptor beta chains given below trace back to one sample, sequenced in a study of control samples from healthy donors and cancer patients. Generated by immunoSEQ multiplex PCR, the TCRdb table keeps only in-frame clones and is missing some. The sample has approximately 51,000 clones, approximately 80% seen once. Sequenced: blood. The receptors here all came from a man between 65 and 85 years old in good health.

The chain has TRBV15 and TRBJ1-4; maybe TRBD1 (5 bases). Germline lookup yields CDR1 LNHNV and CDR2 YYDKDF (reference sequence). The V end was cut by 3 bases, the J end by 13 bases, with 21 bases between. The CDR3 has 15 amino acids. This CDR3 is CATSSLRAEGDTLFF. The CDR3 DNA reads TGTGCCACCAGCAGTTTGCGGGCAGAAGGGGATACACTGTTTTTT.

Comments on this clone: The same CDR3 arises from other DNA sequences in this sample as well. This chain uses TRBV5-5 with TRBJ2-1; no definite D call. V was pared by 0 bases and J by 6 bases, with 4 bases between. The CDR3 spans 12 residues. The germline CDR1 and CDR2 sequences are SGHKS and YYEKEE (reference sequence). CDR3 DNA: TGTGCCAGCAGCTTGGCCGGCAATGAGCAGTTCTTC. Its translation is CASSLAGNEQFF.